Following are 19 T cell receptor beta chains from one sample sequenced in a study of early T cells in non-severe SARS-CoV-2 infection. TCRdb fed the 5' RACE reads into MiXCR, producing one record per CDR3 protein. The sample records roughly 56,000 distinct CDR3 sequences, roughly 8.8% being singletons. The sample was whole blood. Every receptor here comes from an adult who was a healthcare worker with PCR-confirmed SARS-CoV-2 infection or an uninfected control (not recorded which).

The table lists this clonotype with a few counts. V gene TRBV20-1 combines with J gene TRBJ2-3; D uncertain. Germline V CDR1 and CDR2: DFQATT, SNEGSKA (reference sequence). The CDR3 has 13 amino acids. The chain's CDR3 is CSAGNPDVDTQYF. DNA of the CDR3: TGCAGCGCAGGAAACCCCGACGTGGATACGCAGTATTTT.

This clonotype has a handful of counts. This chain uses TRBV7-2 with TRBJ1-3, with D possibly matching TRBD1 (5 bases). The CDR3 loop spans 15 amino acids. V was cut by 5 bases and J by 0 bases, with 11 bases left in between. Germline V gene data show CDR1 as SGHTA and CDR2 as FQGNSA. The DNA for the CDR3 is TGTGCCAGCAGCGTTGGCAGGGCCTCTGGAAACACCATATATTTT. As protein: CASSVGRASGNTIYF.

The rearrangement joins TRBV30 to TRBJ1-6; the D gene is possibly TRBD1 (6 bases). The germline V and J ends were trimmed by 1 base and 7 bases, with 8 bases remaining between them. The CDR3 totals 13 residues. Germline V lookup: CDR1 GTSNPN, CDR2 SVGIG (reference sequence). The CDR3 DNA reads TGTGCCTGGAGTGGGCAGGGGAATTCACCCCTCCACTTT. Translation gives CAWSGQGNSPLHF.

In its sample, this clonotype was seen a few times. This rearrangement joins TRBV20-1 to TRBJ2-7, with 8 bases identical to TRBD1. CDR1 and CDR2 from the germline V gene are DFQATT and SNEGSKA (reference sequence). The CDR3 loop spans 15 amino acids. Trimming removed 3 bases from V and 5 bases from J; junction bases left unmatched: 12. This CDR3 reads CSARVPWTGRNEQYV. DNA for the CDR3: TGCAGTGCTAGGGTCCCATGGACAGGGCGTAACGAGCAGTACGTC.

This clonotype was observed a few times. The V gene is TRBV6-1, the J gene TRBJ2-7; D possibly matches TRBD1 or TRBD2 (5 bases each). The CDR3 runs to 15 residues. CDR1 MNHNS and CDR2 SASEGT come from the germline V gene. V was cut by 6 bases and J by 4 bases, with 19 bases left in between. The CDR3: CASSTGAPIPYEQYV. CDR3 DNA sequence: TGTGCCAGCAGCACCGGGGCTCCGATACCTTACGAGCAGTACGTC.

This chain uses TRBV7-9 with TRBJ2-1; possibly TRBD2 for D (5 bases). The CDR3 loop spans 15 amino acids. The germline CDR1 and CDR2 sequences are SEHNR and FQNEAQ (reference sequence). V gave up 1 base and J gave up 2 bases, with 9 bases separating them. The CDR3 DNA reads as TGTGCCAGCAGCTTAGAGGCGGAGGCCTACAATGAGCAGTTCTTC. Amino acids: CASSLEAEAYNEQFF.

This clonotype appeared many times. The chain is built from TRBV29-1 and TRBJ2-5; 10 bases are a match to TRBD2. V lost 4 bases, J lost 5 bases, and 4 bases stayed unmatched. The CDR3 covers 13 residues. The V gene's germline CDR1 is SQVTM and CDR2 ANQGSEA. CDR3 bases: TGCAGCGTTGGTGCTAGCGGGGGTGAGACCCAGTACTTC. Translating gives CSVGASGGETQYF.

This clonotype has more than one count but fewer than ten. This chain uses TRBV12-3 or TRBV12-4 with TRBJ1-2; D unresolved. V was shortened by 5 bases and J by 8 bases, with 18 bases between the two germline ends. This CDR3 is built from 14 residues. The CDR3 loop reads CASSPMRTFGGYTF. The CDR3 region has the DNA TGTGCCAGCAGTCCGATGAGGACCTTCGGGGGCTACACCTTC.

The V call is TRBV7-2, the J call TRBJ2-3; 12 bases agree with TRBD2. The V segment lost 5 bases and the J segment 6 bases; nucleotides outside the gene matches: 6. CDR1 is SGHTA and CDR2 is FQGNSA in the germline V gene. The CDR3 extends over 15 amino acids. The DNA for the CDR3 is TGTGCCAGCAGCCCTAGCGGGGGGGACTACGATACGCAGTATTTT. Its translation is CASSPSGGDYDTQYF.

This clonotype occurred many times. This chain uses TRBV30 with TRBJ2-3; D is ambiguous. V was clipped by 3 bases and J by 2 bases, with 9 bases between them. CDR1 and CDR2 from the germline V gene are GTSNPN and SVGIG (reference sequence). The CDR3 runs 13 residues. CDR3 nucleotides: TGTGCCTGGAGAAGTATGGCCACAGATACGCAGTATTTT. Protein: CAWRSMATDTQYF.

This CDR3 reads CASSLAYRGIKNEQFF. CDR3 nucleotides: TGTGCCAGCAGCTTAGCGTATAGGGGCATCAAAAATGAGCAGTTCTTC. This rearrangement joins TRBV7-6 to TRBJ2-1; D is perhaps TRBD1 (5 bases). Germline assignment: CDR1 SGHVS and CDR2 FNYEAQ. CDR3 length equals 16 residues. Trimming stripped 0 bases from V and 7 bases from J, with 16 bases between.

The rearrangement links TRBV4-2 to TRBJ1-1; 8 bases fit TRBD1. Looked up from germline, CDR1 is LGHNA and CDR2 is YNFKEQ. There are 15 residues in the CDR3. The J segment lost 1 base and the V segment lost 3 bases, leaving 4 bases of the junction unmatched. CDR3 nucleotide sequence: TGTGCCAGCAGCCACGGGACAGGTCAGAACACTGAAGCTTTCTTT. Translating it yields CASSHGTGQNTEAFF.

This clonotype counts as medium-sized. Here the CDR3 DNA reads TGTGCCAGCAGTCGTCGGGGGGGCGGTGAGACCCAGTACTTC. Protein product: CASSRRGGGETQYF. V and J are TRBV12-3 or TRBV12-4 and TRBJ2-5; 8 bases align to TRBD2. J lost 5 bases, V lost 5 bases, and 7 bases had no gene match. The CDR3 covers 14 residues.

The chain carries TRBV30 and TRBJ2-2; 12 positions match TRBD1. V gave up 2 bases and J gave up 6 bases; unmatched junction bases: 16. Germline CDR1 and CDR2: GTSNPN and SVGIG (reference sequence). The CDR3 loop spans 19 amino acids. The CDR3 region is CAWSLLPAGTGGLAGELFF. DNA of the CDR3: TGTGCCTGGAGTCTACTACCGGCCGGGACAGGGGGCTTGGCCGGGGAGCTGTTTTTT.

The rearrangement links TRBV15 to TRBJ2-5, with a weak D call TRBD2 (6 bases). The CDR3 is 16 amino acids. V lost 1 base and J 5 bases, leaving 17 bases between the germline ends. CDR1 LNHNV and CDR2 YYDKDF come from the germline V gene (reference sequence). CDR3 amino acids: CATSRAWGGPMETQYF. CDR3 bases: TGTGCCACCAGCAGAGCTTGGGGAGGTCCCATGGAGACCCAGTACTTC.

V gene TRBV11-2 combines with J gene TRBJ2-7; tentative D call: TRBD2 (5 bases). The CDR3 has 12 residues. The V gene's germline CDR1 is SGHAT and CDR2 FQNNGV. V lost 5 bases to trimming and J lost 4 bases, with 9 bases between them. In nucleotides, the CDR3 is TGTGCCAGCAGCAGAACTAGGTACGAGCAGTACGTC. Its protein product is CASSRTRYEQYV.

The CDR3 nucleotides read TGTGCCAGCAGCACCACAGGGTTTGTCGGATTCGCAGATACGCAGTATTTT. Translating it yields CASSTTGFVGFADTQYF. This chain links TRBV6-6 with TRBJ2-3; D is possibly TRBD1 (6 bases). The CDR3 totals 17 residues. CDR1 and CDR2 from the germline V gene are MNHNY and SVGAGI (reference sequence). With 6 bases removed from V and 4 bases from J, the gap between germline ends came to 23 bases.

This rearrangement joins TRBV6-6 to TRBJ2-5, with D unresolved. V was cut by 11 bases and J by 1 base, with 14 bases left in between. The CDR3 covers 13 residues. In germline, CDR1 is MNHNY, CDR2 SVGAGI (reference sequence). Written as DNA, the CDR3 is TGTGCCGGCCGACGGGCTTCCCAAGAGACCCAGTACTTC. Translating gives CAGRRASQETQYF.

This clonotype was detected ten times or more. The chain carries TRBV19 and TRBJ2-2; possible D gene TRBD1, 6 bases. CDR3 length equals 16 residues. CDR1 and CDR2 (germline): LNHDA, SQIVND (reference sequence). The germline V and J ends were trimmed by 2 bases and 5 bases, with 15 bases remaining between them. CDR3 in DNA: TGTGCCAGTAGTATAACCCTCACAGGGAATACCGGGGAGCTGTTTTTT. It encodes CASSITLTGNTGELFF.